Detailed here is one TCR beta chain. The antigen it binds to is not known. The input lacks base qualities; no much larger clone sits a single base away. The High Capacity cDNA Reverse Transcription Kit was used to reverse transcribe all of the isolated RNA, meaning that expressed TCRB transcripts were what got sequenced. Naive, central memory and regulatory T cell samples underwent deep immunoSEQ sequencing, averaging about 3.57 million total reads per sample. Sorted cells were lysed in RLT buffer, and RNA was extracted using DNase-treated RNeasy Micro or Mini kits according to cell number. Each cell subset was processed separately to prevent cross-contamination, with patient and healthy donor samples processed together. The immunoSEQ multiplex PCR was used to amplify TCRB sequences from cDNA, generating 87-bp fragments that spanned the CDR3 region. Sequencing of the amplicons was performed on the Illumina HiSeq platform. The study's processing was this. Synthetic template baselines were used to correct PCR bias computationally, reads within Hamming distance 2 were collapsed together, and singletons that could not be merged were discarded. By aligning reads against IMGT, V, D and J genes, CDR3 length, and insertions or deletions at six rearrangement sites were assigned. Within each subset, clonotype counts were normalized to the number of sorted cells before true diversity and Gini coefficients were calculated with the tcR R package. The overlap coefficient, calculated on TCRB nucleotide sequences, was used to measure repertoire sharing. As a proxy for the pre-selection repertoire, out-of-frame TCRB sequences from naive cells were analyzed. The immuneACCESS repertoire file appears here via TCRdb, limited to in-frame rearrangements. These files lack a portion of the clones; in checked studies, under half of the deficit traces to unresolved V genes, and the cause of the others is not known. The D gene and trimming were derived from the DNA, and the V and J assignments and clone size from that table. A total of approximately 170,000 clones appear in this sample, 63% of them only once. The ten largest clonotypes hold approximately 0.089% of the sample.

Each donor gave one peripheral blood draw, averaging approximately 0.12 L, which was collected into heparinised tubes. A BD FACSAria II was used to sort naive, central memory, regulatory and stem cell-like memory CD4+ T cells with a panel that included CD45RO, CCR7, CD25, CD127, CD95 and CD27. Purity was above 95% for every sorted population. PBMCs were separated immediately by Lymphoprep density gradient centrifugation and were stained directly, without being cultured. So that batch effects would be minimized, each experiment stained and sorted samples in pairs, pairing one healthy donor with one patient. Ends trimmed: V by 1 base, J by 3 bases; bases unmatched to a gene: 4. CDR1 is given as MNHEY and CDR2 as SVGAGI, both from the germline V gene. Counted from cysteine to phenylalanine, this CDR3 has 15 amino acids. The kept DNA is CDR3 alone, 45 bases in frame from the first base. The data were taken from a study of beta chain features in type 1 diabetes (dated by TCRdb to about 2018). As for the study more broadly: Mean age, gender distribution, total cell number and subset yield did not differ between patients and healthy donors. A total of roughly 98,000,000 sorted cells were examined across all samples, and a strong correlation was observed between cell number per subset and RNA yield. The study compared TCRB repertoires of sorted circulating CD4+ T cell subsets between recently diagnosed type 1 diabetes patients and matched healthy donors. Regulatory and stem cell-like memory subsets were isolated from only 8 patients and about eight healthy donors, whereas naive and central memory subsets came from all 28 donors. Results the study describes overall, beyond this receptor: Because small numbers of individuals were included in the HLA sub-analyses, any influence of HLA type on TCRB rearrangement was left unresolved. At VDJ recombination sites, type 1 diabetes patients had fewer insertions and more deleted nucleotides, which implies abnormalities in thymic rearrangement. PCR might favor shorter templates, but patient and control samples were amplified and corrected together, so any skew would affect both groups equally. Naive, central memory and regulatory TCRB repertoires appeared to be more similar among patients than among healthy donors. Type 1 diabetes patients showed a moderate but significant shortening of TCRB CDR3 length in all four CD4+ subsets. Because cDNA was sequenced instead of genomic DNA, highly expressing activated cells could be over-represented, though the groups showed no difference in activation or CD3 levels.

Material for sequencing was naive CD4+ T cells from blood. Explained via the paper, the cell subset or site label denotes: true naive CD4+ T cells. The chain links TRBV6-5 with TRBJ2-7, with 9 junctional bases fitting TRBD1. The TCR comes from a man aged 25-40 years with type 1 diabetes. In nucleotide form, the sequence is TGTGCCAGCAGTTACTTCCGACAGGGGGACTACGAGCAGTACTTC. The translation is CASSYFRQGDYEQYF.